The rows below give T cell receptor beta chains drawn from one sample of a study of technical replicates of blood from several donors. Method: immunoSEQ multiplex PCR; TCRdb's copy keeps in-frame clones and lacks some. In the table there are 13,000 to 15,000 clones, roughly 80% of which are singletons. Material: PBMCs. These TCRs come from a human donor in good health. Each CDR3 is given with its conserved first and last residue. The D gene is left open where the match is weak. A row's size may be missing; if present it is once, few, many or a size class.

j_gene: TRBJ2-7
v_gene: TRBV7-3
d_gene: TRBD1
abundance: .
CDR3nt: TGTGCCAGCAGCATGACAGGGGGTTCCTACGAGCAGTACTTC
CDR3aa: CASSMTGGSYEQYF

j_gene: TRBJ2-1
v_gene: TRBV6-4
d_gene: TRBD2
abundance: .
CDR3nt: TGTGCCAGCAGTGACTCCCCTGCGGGAGCCTTGGATGAGCAGTTCTTC
CDR3aa: CASSDSPAGALDEQFF

j_gene: TRBJ2-1
v_gene: TRBV10-1
d_gene: TRBD1
abundance: .
CDR3nt: TGCGCCAGCAGTCCACATCAAGGGGGCGGTGAGCAGTTCTTC
CDR3aa: CASSPHQGGGEQFF

j_gene: TRBJ2-7
v_gene: TRBV19
d_gene: .
abundance: .
CDR3nt: TGTGCCAGTAGTATATTTGCACAGGGTAAGGGCGAGCAGTACTTC
CDR3aa: CASSIFAQGKGEQYF

j_gene: TRBJ2-7
v_gene: TRBV27
d_gene: TRBD2
abundance: .
CDR3nt: TGTGCCAGCAGTTTAAGGCTAGCGGGAGCTAACAACGAGCAGTACTTC
CDR3aa: CASSLRLAGANNEQYF

j_gene: TRBJ2-5
v_gene: TRBV10-2
d_gene: TRBD2
abundance: .
CDR3nt: TGCGCCAGCAGTGAGGAGAGCTTCGGGGGGGAGACCCAGTACTTC
CDR3aa: CASSEESFGGETQYF

j_gene: TRBJ1-5
v_gene: TRBV28
d_gene: .
abundance: once
CDR3nt: TGTGCCAGCAGAACTCCTGATATAAACAGACAGGACAATCAGCCCCAGCATTTT
CDR3aa: CASRTPDINRQDNQPQHF

j_gene: TRBJ1-5
v_gene: TRBV5-8
d_gene: .
abundance: .
CDR3nt: TGTGCCAGCAGCTTCCGGGTGGGCAATCAGCCCCAGCATTTT
CDR3aa: CASSFRVGNQPQHF

j_gene: TRBJ1-2
v_gene: TRBV5-4
d_gene: .
abundance: .
CDR3nt: TGTGCCAGCAGCTTGAGGGCGGGGGACTATGGCTACACCTTC
CDR3aa: CASSLRAGDYGYTF

j_gene: TRBJ1-1
v_gene: TRBV18
d_gene: .
abundance: .
CDR3nt: TGTGCCAGCTCACCACCGAACCAGATCGAAGCTTTCTTT
CDR3aa: CASSPPNQIEAFF